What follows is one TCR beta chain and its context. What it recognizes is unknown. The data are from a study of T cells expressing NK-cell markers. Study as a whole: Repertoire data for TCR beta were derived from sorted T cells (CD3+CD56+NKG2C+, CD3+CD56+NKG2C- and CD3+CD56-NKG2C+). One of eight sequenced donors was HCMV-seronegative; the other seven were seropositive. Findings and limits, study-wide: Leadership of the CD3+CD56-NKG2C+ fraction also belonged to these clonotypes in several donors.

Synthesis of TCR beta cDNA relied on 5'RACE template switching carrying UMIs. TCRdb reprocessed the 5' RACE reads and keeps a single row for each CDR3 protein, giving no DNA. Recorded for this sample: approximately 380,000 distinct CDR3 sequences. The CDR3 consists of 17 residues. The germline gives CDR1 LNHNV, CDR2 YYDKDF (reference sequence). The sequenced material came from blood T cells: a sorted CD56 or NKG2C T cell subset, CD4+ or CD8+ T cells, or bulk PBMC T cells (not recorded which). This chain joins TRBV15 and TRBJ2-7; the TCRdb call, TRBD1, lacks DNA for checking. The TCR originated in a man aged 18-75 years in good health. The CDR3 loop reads CATSRDKRGDHSYEQYF.